This is a list of T cell receptor beta chains from one sample in a study of cytomegalovirus exposure and HLA in healthy donors. The repertoire was sequenced with immunoSEQ multiplex PCR; TCRdb's copy has only in-frame clones and lacks some. Seen here are under 150,000 clones, just under 80% observed once, and the top ten hold approximately 1%. Specimen: PBMCs. The receptor source for this set is a male donor in good health and CMV-seronegative. The CDR3 runs from the conserved cysteine through the conserved F or W. Fields, in order: D gene, V gene, J gene, clone size, CDR3 protein, CDR3 DNA. A D gene is named only where the DNA matches it firmly. Rows give clone size only sometimes, using once, few, many, or a class for an expanded clone.

D gene: -; V gene: TRBV19; J gene: TRBJ1-2; clone size: -; CDR3 protein: CASNQGGYGYTF; CDR3 DNA: TGTGCCAGTAATCAGGGAGGCTATGGCTACACCTTC
D gene: -; V gene: TRBV5-1; J gene: TRBJ2-1; clone size: -; CDR3 protein: CASTPMSPKNNEQFF; CDR3 DNA: TGCGCCAGCACCCCGATGAGCCCCAAGAACAATGAGCAGTTCTTC
D gene: -; V gene: TRBV7-9; J gene: TRBJ2-7; clone size: -; CDR3 protein: CASSRILRGMTEQYF; CDR3 DNA: TGTGCCAGCAGCCGGATCTTGCGGGGCATGACAGAGCAGTACTTC
D gene: TRBD1; V gene: TRBV6-9; J gene: TRBJ2-7; clone size: -; CDR3 protein: CASSHAPGQGISYEQYF; CDR3 DNA: TGTGCCAGCAGTCATGCGCCGGGACAGGGCATCTCCTACGAGCAGTACTTC
D gene: TRBD1; V gene: TRBV2; J gene: TRBJ1-1; clone size: many; CDR3 protein: CASMRTGGRTEAFF; CDR3 DNA: TGTGCCAGCATGAGGACAGGGGGACGCACTGAAGCTTTCTTT
D gene: TRBD1; V gene: TRBV7-8; J gene: TRBJ1-3; clone size: once; CDR3 protein: CASSVQGNTIYF; CDR3 DNA: TGTGCCAGCAGCGTACAGGGGAACACCATATATTTT
D gene: -; V gene: TRBV27; J gene: TRBJ1-4; clone size: -; CDR3 protein: CASSLSTGWGGEKLFF; CDR3 DNA: TGTGCCAGCAGTTTATCAACGGGCTGGGGAGGTGAAAAACTGTTTTTT
D gene: -; V gene: TRBV5-6; J gene: TRBJ2-3; clone size: -; CDR3 protein: CASSLPRADTQYF; CDR3 DNA: TGTGCCAGCAGCTTGCCCCGGGCAGATACGCAGTATTTT
D gene: -; V gene: TRBV6-4; J gene: TRBJ1-2; clone size: few; CDR3 protein: CASSEGTGGYYGYTF; CDR3 DNA: TGTGCCAGCAGTGAAGGAACAGGTGGTTACTATGGCTACACCTTC
D gene: -; V gene: TRBV9; J gene: TRBJ2-6; clone size: -; CDR3 protein: CASSVTGVGSGANVLTF; CDR3 DNA: TGTGCCAGCAGCGTAACCGGGGTAGGCTCTGGGGCCAACGTCCTGACTTTC
D gene: -; V gene: TRBV5-8; J gene: TRBJ1-4; clone size: -; CDR3 protein: CASSLGENNEKLFF; CDR3 DNA: TGTGCCAGCAGCTTGGGGGAGAATAATGAAAAACTGTTTTTT
D gene: TRBD2; V gene: TRBV25-1; J gene: TRBJ2-3; clone size: -; CDR3 protein: CASSESLAGRTDTQYF; CDR3 DNA: TGTGCCAGCAGTGAATCCCTAGCGGGGCGCACAGATACGCAGTATTTT
D gene: -; V gene: TRBV28; J gene: TRBJ1-2; clone size: -; CDR3 protein: CASSLSGSPPYYGYTF; CDR3 DNA: TGTGCCAGCAGTTTATCGGGGTCTCCGCCATACTATGGCTACACCTTC
D gene: TRBD1; V gene: TRBV30; J gene: TRBJ1-2; clone size: -; CDR3 protein: CAWRQGANYGYTF; CDR3 DNA: TGTGCCTGGAGGCAGGGGGCGAACTATGGCTACACCTTC
D gene: -; V gene: TRBV4-3; J gene: TRBJ2-1; clone size: few; CDR3 protein: CASSVIKGGGNNEQFF; CDR3 DNA: TGCGCCAGCAGCGTCATTAAGGGAGGGGGAAACAATGAGCAGTTCTTC
D gene: -; V gene: TRBV5-5; J gene: TRBJ2-3; clone size: few; CDR3 protein: CASSLDPRDTQYF; CDR3 DNA: TGTGCCAGCAGCTTGGACCCGCGAGATACGCAGTATTTT
D gene: -; V gene: TRBV5-4; J gene: TRBJ2-3; clone size: -; CDR3 protein: CASSRGYTDTQYF; CDR3 DNA: TGTGCCAGCAGCCGGGGGTACACAGATACGCAGTATTTT
D gene: TRBD1; V gene: TRBV27; J gene: TRBJ2-5; clone size: -; CDR3 protein: CASSPTLRDRVGETQYF; CDR3 DNA: TGTGCCAGCAGTCCAACCCTCCGGGACAGGGTGGGAGAGACCCAGTACTTC
D gene: -; V gene: TRBV7-9; J gene: TRBJ2-1; clone size: -; CDR3 protein: CASSPQGQRGNEQFF; CDR3 DNA: TGTGCCAGCAGCCCACAGGGTCAAAGGGGCAATGAGCAGTTCTTC
D gene: -; V gene: TRBV10-3; J gene: TRBJ1-1; clone size: few; CDR3 protein: CAIRTSGNTEAFF; CDR3 DNA: TGTGCCATCAGGACGTCGGGGAACACTGAAGCTTTCTTT
D gene: -; V gene: TRBV27; J gene: TRBJ2-2; clone size: -; CDR3 protein: CASRLTGSNAGELFF; CDR3 DNA: TGTGCCAGCAGACTTACAGGGTCGAATGCCGGGGAGCTGTTTTTT
D gene: TRBD1; V gene: TRBV11-2; J gene: TRBJ2-2; clone size: -; CDR3 protein: CASSPDRGRTGELFF; CDR3 DNA: TGTGCCAGCAGCCCTGACAGGGGGCGGACCGGGGAGCTGTTTTTT
D gene: TRBD2; V gene: TRBV7-2; J gene: TRBJ2-5; clone size: -; CDR3 protein: CASSSGGAGGGETQYF; CDR3 DNA: TGTGCCAGCAGCTCCGGAGGAGCGGGGGGTGGAGAGACCCAGTACTTC
D gene: TRBD2; V gene: TRBV25-1; J gene: TRBJ2-3; clone size: -; CDR3 protein: CASSRTSGGIQGTQYF; CDR3 DNA: TGTGCCAGCAGCCGGACTAGCGGGGGAATACAGGGTACGCAGTATTTT
D gene: TRBD1; V gene: TRBV5-6; J gene: TRBJ2-5; clone size: -; CDR3 protein: CASSWDRGQKETQYF; CDR3 DNA: TGTGCCAGCAGCTGGGACAGGGGCCAAAAAGAGACCCAGTACTTC
D gene: TRBD1; V gene: TRBV19; J gene: TRBJ1-5; clone size: once; CDR3 protein: CASSSQGSNQPQHF; CDR3 DNA: TGTGCCAGTAGTTCACAGGGGAGCAATCAGCCCCAGCATTTT
D gene: TRBD2; V gene: TRBV7-2; J gene: TRBJ2-7; clone size: -; CDR3 protein: CASSLGLAGGAYEQYF; CDR3 DNA: TGTGCCAGCAGCTTAGGACTAGCGGGGGGAGCGTACGAGCAGTACTTC
D gene: -; V gene: TRBV29-1; J gene: TRBJ2-5; clone size: -; CDR3 protein: CSVGQGTQYF; CDR3 DNA: TGCAGCGTTGGCCAGGGGACCCAGTACTTC
D gene: TRBD1; V gene: TRBV18; J gene: TRBJ1-5; clone size: few; CDR3 protein: CASSSQGWKPQHF; CDR3 DNA: TGTGCCAGCTCATCACAGGGGTGGAAGCCCCAGCATTTT
D gene: -; V gene: TRBV19; J gene: TRBJ1-1; clone size: many; CDR3 protein: CASREGTEAFF; CDR3 DNA: TGTGCCAGTCGAGAGGGAACTGAAGCTTTCTTT
D gene: -; V gene: TRBV5-1; J gene: TRBJ1-3; clone size: -; CDR3 protein: CASSLQRGFGGNTIYF; CDR3 DNA: TGCGCCAGCAGCCTACAAAGAGGGTTTGGTGGAAACACCATATATTTT
D gene: -; V gene: TRBV7-2; J gene: TRBJ1-1; clone size: once; CDR3 protein: CASSFKRAGESTEAFF; CDR3 DNA: TGTGCCAGCAGCTTCAAGCGTGCAGGGGAATCCACTGAAGCTTTCTTT